This T cell receptor beta chain was sequenced during a study of human T cells and chemical hapten exposure. TCRdb analysed the RACE reads with MiXCR anew, one entry per CDR3 protein. The profile shows about 84,000 distinct CDR3 sequences, about 10% of them singletons. Time point denoted: patch test 2, 6 weeks after DPC sensitization. Stated treatment: therapeutic diphenylcyclopropenone sensitization with weekly scalp DPC. This clonotype appeared many times. This CDR3 is 14 amino acids long. Germline-derived CDR1 and CDR2 are MNHEY and SVGEGT. V was shortened by 5 bases and J by 1 base, with 9 bases between the two germline ends.

The sequence came from a woman aged 45-65 years with alopecia areata. Some clones in this sample may be carry-over from other donors' samples. The source was whole blood, collected in connection with sensitization to the hapten diphenylcyclopropenone (DPC). The chain carries TRBV6-2 or TRBV6-3 and TRBJ2-4, with D possibly being TRBD2 (6 bases). CDR3 protein: CASSPGSAKNIQYF. The CDR3 region has the DNA TGTGCCAGCAGTCCCGGGAGTGCCAAAAACATTCAGTACTTC.